This entry describes one TCR beta chain. The data were obtained in a study of blood T cell repertoires in COVID-19. Study at large: The analysed material was cDNA or gDNA that came from T cells, B-cell-depleted T cells, or PBMCs.

Per the original methods: Amplified reference gene primers provided the basis for estimating nucleated cell counts. Here immunoSEQ multiplex PCR was the method, and the copy in TCRdb shows in-frame clones only, minus some. The V and J calls and the clone size are those of that table, but D and trimming were determined from the DNA. This sample has 95,000 to 150,000 clones, with 84% found just once. Those enrolled, adults aged about 18 to 89 years, came from under 25 US areas. Categorization into cohorts depended on clinical history that participants reported. V shed 0 bases, J shed 3 bases, and the junction held 10 bases outside the gene matches. The CDR3 is 17 residues long. CDR1 is SGHRS and CDR2 is YFSETQ in the germline V gene.

The clonotype originates from a woman aged 30 to 39 who had recovered from COVID-19. V gene TRBV5-1 combines with J gene TRBJ2-3, with TRBD2 matching over 7 bases. Material for sequencing was PBMCs or T cells enriched from blood (not recorded which). CDR3 loop: CASSLVPSGGATDTQYF. The CDR3, as DNA: TGCGCCAGCAGCTTGGTACCTTCGGGGGGAGCTACAGATACGCAGTATTTT.